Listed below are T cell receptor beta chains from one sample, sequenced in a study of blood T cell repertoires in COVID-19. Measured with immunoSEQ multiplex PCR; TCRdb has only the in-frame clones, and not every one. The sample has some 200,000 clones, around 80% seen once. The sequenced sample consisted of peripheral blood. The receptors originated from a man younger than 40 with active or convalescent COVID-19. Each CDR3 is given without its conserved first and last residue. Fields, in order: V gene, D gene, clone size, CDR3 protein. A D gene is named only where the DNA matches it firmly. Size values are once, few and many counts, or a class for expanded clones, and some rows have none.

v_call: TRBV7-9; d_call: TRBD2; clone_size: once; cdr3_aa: ASSRRTSGGGNEQF
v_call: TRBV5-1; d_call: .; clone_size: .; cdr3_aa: ASSLEREDYGYT
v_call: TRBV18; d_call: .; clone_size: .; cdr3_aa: ASSPRTEGVAGNTIY
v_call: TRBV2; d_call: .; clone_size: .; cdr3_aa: ASSQGTTTYGYT
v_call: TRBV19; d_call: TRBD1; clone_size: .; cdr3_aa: ASSTPDRGDTQY
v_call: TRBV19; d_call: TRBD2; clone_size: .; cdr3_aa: ASRRTSGTGELF
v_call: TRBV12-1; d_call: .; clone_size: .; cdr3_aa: ASSSRHWTDTQY
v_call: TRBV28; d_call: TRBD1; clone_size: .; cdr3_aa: ASSINPGGNYGYT
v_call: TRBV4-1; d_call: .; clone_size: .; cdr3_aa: ASSQDRRTGNTIY
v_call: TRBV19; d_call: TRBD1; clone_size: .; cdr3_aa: ASSPLFGGQSNYGYT
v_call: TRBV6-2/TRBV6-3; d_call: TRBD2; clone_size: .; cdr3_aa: ASSYPAGGPPYEQY
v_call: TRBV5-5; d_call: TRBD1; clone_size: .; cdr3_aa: ASSFSGTGGTREQF
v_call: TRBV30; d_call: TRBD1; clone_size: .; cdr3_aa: AWGQVRGDTEAF
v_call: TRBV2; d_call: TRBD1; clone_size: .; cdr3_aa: ASRITGTADGYT
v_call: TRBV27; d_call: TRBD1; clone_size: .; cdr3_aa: ASRRGQGSYEQY
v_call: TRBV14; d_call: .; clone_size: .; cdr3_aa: ASSLVSGELF
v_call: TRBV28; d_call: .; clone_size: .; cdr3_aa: ASMGGRVDSPLH
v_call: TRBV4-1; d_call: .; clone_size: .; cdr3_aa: ASSQDGNTEAF
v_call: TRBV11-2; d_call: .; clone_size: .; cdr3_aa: ASSLNTANTGELF
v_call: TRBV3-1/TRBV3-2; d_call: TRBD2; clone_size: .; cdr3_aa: ASSQKSLAVYNEQF
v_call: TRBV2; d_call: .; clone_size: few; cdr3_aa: ASSVAGVDNSPLH
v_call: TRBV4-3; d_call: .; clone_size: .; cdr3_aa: ASSQGGGTSIYNEQF
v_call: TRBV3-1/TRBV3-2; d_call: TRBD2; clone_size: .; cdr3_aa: ASSQAGSGGLQTQY
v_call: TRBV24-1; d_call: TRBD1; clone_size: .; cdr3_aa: ATSDAEGQVLDSYNSPLH
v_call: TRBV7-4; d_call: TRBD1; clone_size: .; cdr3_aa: ASSATGQGARREQY
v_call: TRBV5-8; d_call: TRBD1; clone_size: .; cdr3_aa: ASSFETGSYSNQPQH